This T cell receptor beta chain was identified in a study of T cells after yellow fever vaccination. Regarding the study as a whole: Primary-vaccination clones mostly resurfaced post-booster (nearly 97% CD4, 75% to 90% CD8).

MiXCR, applied by TCRdb to the 5' RACE reads, yields one record per CDR3 protein. The data hold about 85,000 distinct CDR3 sequences, with 13% observed a single time. The CDR3 runs to 14 residues. Germline trimming cut 4 bases from V and 4 bases from J; bases unmatched to any gene: 5. CDR1 is MDHEN, CDR2 SYDVKM, per germline. The table lists this clonotype with a few counts. The input for sequencing was CD8+ T cells not binding an NS4B(214-222) dextramer, sorted from PBMCs, taken approximately 20 days after the first yellow fever vaccination. This chain connects TRBV28 to TRBJ2-7, with 9 bases fitting TRBD1. This sequence originates from a man between 18 and 29 years old who received the YFV17D yellow fever vaccine. The CDR3 DNA sequence: TGTGCCAGCAGTTCCCGGACAGGGGAATACGAGCAGTACTTC. This translates into CASSSRTGEYEQYF.